This T cell receptor beta chain originates from a study of T cell responses to AZD1222 COVID-19 vaccine (dated by TCRdb to 2020 to 2023). At the level of the whole study: TCR sequencing was performed for 230 to 250 trial participants, of whom 200 to 210 were given two doses of AZD1222 and approximately 25 were given two doses of MenACWY control vaccine. Trial participants were enrolled by age into subgroups of 18-55, 56-69 and 70-plus years, and around 150, 28 and 57 TCR-sequenced participants, respectively, were included in these subgroups. Broader findings and caveats from the paper: The whole spike protein was spanned by vaccine-associated CD4 TCRs, and dominant responses were seen in regions 160-218 and 743-854. Because no samples from the day 14 peak response were available, repertoires could be characterized only after the peak T cell response. After two AZD1222 doses, both the breadth and the depth of spike-specific TCRs were significantly higher than at day 0 and than in MenACWY recipients. Conclusions about previously exposed vaccinees are limited, since just a handful of AZD1222 recipients were seropositive for SARS-CoV-2 at baseline. In the small 56-69-year group, the increase in depth fell short of significance, most likely because of low power. Most participants were white British and females outnumbered males, and the authors suggested that clonal diversity may have been underestimated. Reportedly, close to half of the unique spike-specific TCRs recognized epitopes lying outside the regions that are mutated in the B.1.351 and B.1.1.7 variants.

In the germline V gene (reference sequence), CDR1 corresponds to LGHDT and CDR2 to YNNKEL. The germline ends are 13 bases apart after V is trimmed by 5 bases and J by 3 bases. From the cysteine up to the phenylalanine, the CDR3 has a length of 14 residues. The DNA shown is the 42-base CDR3, in frame from base 1. The sample's time point label, decoded: about 28 days (+/-7) after the second vaccine dose. AZD1222 recipients with second doses at about 4 weeks or about 12 weeks were pooled, because spike-specific TCR depth and breadth did not differ between schedules. The vaccinee samples were drawn from two UK trials, COV001 and COV002, one of which was a single-blind randomized controlled phase 2/3 trial testing AZD1222 (ChAdOx1 nCoV-19) in healthy adults. For TCRbeta chain sequencing, PBMC samples were collected from trial participants at day 0 and at day 28 after the second dose. The CDR3 regions of human TCRbeta chains were subjected to immunosequencing. Under the source paper's analysis protocol: Repertoire TCRs were checked for matches against a reference library of SARS-CoV-2-specific TCRs that had been generated using the MIRA antigen-specificity platform. Breadth was defined as the fraction of unique TCRs that were SARS-CoV-2-associated. Depth was defined as the fraction of total T cells that were SARS-CoV-2-associated. Using the MIRA data, every spike-specific TCR was mapped to the spike region that the TCR reacted to and assigned to either a CD4 or a CD8 class. Log10-transformed breadth and depth values were compared by one-way ANOVA with Sidak's multiple comparisons tests. The table comes from immuneACCESS by way of TCRdb, which keeps in-frame sequences with V and J called. Part of the clones is missing from these tables; in studies checked, under half for an unresolved V gene and the rest for unknown reasons. V, J and clone size are those of that table, while D and trimming were read from the DNA. Here the sample has 90,000 or so clones; about nine tenths occur a single time. 5.3% of the sample is in the top ten clones.

A remark on this clone: This clone's antigen is unknown. No base quality values were provided; no much bigger clone lies one nucleotide off.

The chain is encoded by TRBV3-1 (or the pseudogene TRBV3-2) joined to TRBJ2-5, with a tentative D gene TRBD1 over 6 matching bases. The receptor was derived from an adult who received the AZD1222 COVID-19 vaccine. The sample consisted of peripheral blood, taken 28 days after the second AZD1222 dose. CDR3 loop: CASSGRTEEETQYF. The nucleotide sequence reads TGTGCCAGCAGCGGAAGGACAGAAGAAGAGACCCAGTACTTC.